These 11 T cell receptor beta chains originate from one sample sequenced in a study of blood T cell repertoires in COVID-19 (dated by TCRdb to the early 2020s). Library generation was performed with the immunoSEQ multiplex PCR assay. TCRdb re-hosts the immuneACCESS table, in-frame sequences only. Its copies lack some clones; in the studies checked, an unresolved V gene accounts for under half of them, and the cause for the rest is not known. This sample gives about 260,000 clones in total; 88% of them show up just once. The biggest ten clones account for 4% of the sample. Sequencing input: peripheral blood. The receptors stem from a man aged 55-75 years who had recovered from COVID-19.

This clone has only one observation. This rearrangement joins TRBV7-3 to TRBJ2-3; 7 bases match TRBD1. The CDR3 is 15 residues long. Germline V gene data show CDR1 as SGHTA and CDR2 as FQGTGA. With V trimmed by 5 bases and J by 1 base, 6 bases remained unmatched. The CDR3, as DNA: TGTGCCAGCAGCCGTACAGGGGTGGGCACAGATACGCAGTATTTT. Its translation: CASSRTGVGTDTQYF.

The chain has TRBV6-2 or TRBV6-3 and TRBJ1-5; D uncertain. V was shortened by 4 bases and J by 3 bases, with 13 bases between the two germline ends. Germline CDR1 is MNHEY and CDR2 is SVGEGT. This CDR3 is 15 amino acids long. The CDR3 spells CASSLRRGPNQPQHF. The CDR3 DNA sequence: TGTGCCAGCAGTTTAAGGCGAGGGCCCAATCAGCCCCAGCATTTT.

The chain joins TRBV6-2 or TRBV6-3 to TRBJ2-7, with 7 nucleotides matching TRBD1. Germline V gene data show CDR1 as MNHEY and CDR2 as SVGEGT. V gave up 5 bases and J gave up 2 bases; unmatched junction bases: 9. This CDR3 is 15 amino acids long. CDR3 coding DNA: TGTGCCAGCAGTCGTTGGAGGCAGGGGGCCTACGAGCAGTACTTC. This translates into CASSRWRQGAYEQYF.

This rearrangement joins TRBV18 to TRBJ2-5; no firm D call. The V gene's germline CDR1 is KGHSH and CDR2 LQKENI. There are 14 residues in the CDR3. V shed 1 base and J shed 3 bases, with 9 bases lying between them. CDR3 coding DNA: TGTGCCAGCTCACCACTAATAACAGAAGAGACCCAGTACTTC. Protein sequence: CASSPLITEETQYF.

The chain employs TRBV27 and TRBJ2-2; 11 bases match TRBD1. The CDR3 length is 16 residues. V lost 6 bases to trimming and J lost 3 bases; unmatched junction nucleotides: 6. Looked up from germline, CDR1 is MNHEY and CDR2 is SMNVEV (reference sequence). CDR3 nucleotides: TGTGCCAGCAGCCCAGGACAGGGGGCCTACACCGGGGAGCTGTTTTTT. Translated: CASSPGQGAYTGELFF.

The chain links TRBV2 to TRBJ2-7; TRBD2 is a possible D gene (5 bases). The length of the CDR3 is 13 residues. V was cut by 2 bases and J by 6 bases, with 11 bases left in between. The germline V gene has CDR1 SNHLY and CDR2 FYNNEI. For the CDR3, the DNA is TGTGCCAGCAGTGAATTGTATGCGGGCGAGCAGTACTTC. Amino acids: CASSELYAGEQYF.

The CDR3 is CASSREGNGRGEQFF. The CDR3 region has the DNA TGTGCCAGTAGTAGGGAGGGGAATGGCCGAGGTGAGCAGTTCTTC. The chain recombines TRBV19 with TRBJ2-1; 7 bases agree with TRBD2. The germline CDR1 and CDR2 sequences are LNHDA and SQIVND (reference sequence). The CDR3 is 15 residues long. Losses at the gene ends were 4 bases for V and 9 bases for J; bases not matched to a gene: 12.

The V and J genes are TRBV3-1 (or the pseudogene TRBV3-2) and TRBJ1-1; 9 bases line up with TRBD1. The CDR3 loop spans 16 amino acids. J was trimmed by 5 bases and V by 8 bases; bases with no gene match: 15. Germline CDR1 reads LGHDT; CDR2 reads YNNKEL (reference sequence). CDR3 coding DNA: TGTGCCAGCCTGCCATCCATCGGACAGGGGAGAACTGAAGCTTTCTTT. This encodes CASLPSIGQGRTEAFF.

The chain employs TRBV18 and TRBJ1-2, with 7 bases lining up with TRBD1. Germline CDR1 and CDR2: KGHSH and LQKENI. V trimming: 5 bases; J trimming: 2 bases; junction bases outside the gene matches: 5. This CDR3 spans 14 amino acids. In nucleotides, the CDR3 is TGTGCCAGCTCATCGGACAGGTCAAACTATGGCTACACCTTC. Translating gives CASSSDRSNYGYTF.

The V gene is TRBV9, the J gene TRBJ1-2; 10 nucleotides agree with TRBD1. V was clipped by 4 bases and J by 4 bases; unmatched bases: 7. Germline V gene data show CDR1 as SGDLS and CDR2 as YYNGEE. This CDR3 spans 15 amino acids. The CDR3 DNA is TGTGCCAGCAGCCGGGACAGGGGCCGAGGCTATGGCTACACCTTC. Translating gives CASSRDRGRGYGYTF.

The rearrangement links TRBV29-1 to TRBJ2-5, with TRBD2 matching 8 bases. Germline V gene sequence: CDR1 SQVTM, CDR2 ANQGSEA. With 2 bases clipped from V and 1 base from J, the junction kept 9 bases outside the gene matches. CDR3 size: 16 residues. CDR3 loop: CSVERGGLVPQETQYF. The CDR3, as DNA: TGCAGCGTTGAAAGGGGGGGACTAGTCCCCCAAGAGACCCAGTACTTC.